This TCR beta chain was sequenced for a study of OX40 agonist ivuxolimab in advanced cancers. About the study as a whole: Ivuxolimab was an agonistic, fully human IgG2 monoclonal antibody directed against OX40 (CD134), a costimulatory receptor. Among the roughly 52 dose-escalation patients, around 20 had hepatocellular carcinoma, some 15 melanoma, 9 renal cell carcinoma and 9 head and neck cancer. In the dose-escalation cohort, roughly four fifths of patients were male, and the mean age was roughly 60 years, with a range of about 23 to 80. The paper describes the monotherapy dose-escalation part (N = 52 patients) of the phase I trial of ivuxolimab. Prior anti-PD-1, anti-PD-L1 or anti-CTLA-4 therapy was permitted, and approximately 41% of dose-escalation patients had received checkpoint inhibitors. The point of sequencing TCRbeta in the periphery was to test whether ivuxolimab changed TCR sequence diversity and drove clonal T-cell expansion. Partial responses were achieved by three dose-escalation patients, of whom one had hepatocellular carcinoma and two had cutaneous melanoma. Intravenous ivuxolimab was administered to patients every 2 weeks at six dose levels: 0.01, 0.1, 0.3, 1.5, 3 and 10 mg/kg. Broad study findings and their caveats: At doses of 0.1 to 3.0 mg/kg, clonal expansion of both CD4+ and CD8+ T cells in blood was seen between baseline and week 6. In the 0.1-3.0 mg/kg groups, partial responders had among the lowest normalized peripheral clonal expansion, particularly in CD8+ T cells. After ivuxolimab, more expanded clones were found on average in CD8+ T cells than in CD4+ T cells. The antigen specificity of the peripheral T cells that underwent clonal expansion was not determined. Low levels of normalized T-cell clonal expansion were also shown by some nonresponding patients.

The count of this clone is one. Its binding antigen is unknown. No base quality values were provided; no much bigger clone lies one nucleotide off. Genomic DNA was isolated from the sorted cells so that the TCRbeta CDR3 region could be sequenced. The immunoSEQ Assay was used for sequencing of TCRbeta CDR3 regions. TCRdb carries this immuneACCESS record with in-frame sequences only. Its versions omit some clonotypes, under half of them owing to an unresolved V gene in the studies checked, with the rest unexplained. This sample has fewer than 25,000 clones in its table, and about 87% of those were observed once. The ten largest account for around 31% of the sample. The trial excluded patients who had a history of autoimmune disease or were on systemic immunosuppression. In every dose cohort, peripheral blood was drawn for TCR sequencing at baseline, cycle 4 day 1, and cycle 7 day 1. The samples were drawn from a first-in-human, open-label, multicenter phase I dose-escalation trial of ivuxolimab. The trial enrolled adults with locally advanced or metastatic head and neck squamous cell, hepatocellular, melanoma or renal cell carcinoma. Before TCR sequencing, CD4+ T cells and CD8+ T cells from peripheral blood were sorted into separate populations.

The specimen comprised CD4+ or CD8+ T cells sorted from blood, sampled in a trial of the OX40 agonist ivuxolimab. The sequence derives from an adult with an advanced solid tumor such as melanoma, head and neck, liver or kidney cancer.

This receptor carries the CDR3 CAWQPPAFSGANVLTF. The nucleotide sequence reads TGTGCCTGGCAACCCCCCGCCTTCTCTGGGGCCAACGTCCTGACTTTC. This receptor chain uses TRBV30 and TRBJ2-6, with the identity of the D gene unclear. Including cysteine and phenylalanine, the CDR3 has 16 amino acids. CDR3 DNA only is kept here, 48 bases in frame from base 1. Sequences GTSNPN (CDR1) and SVGIG (CDR2) are obtained from the germline V gene (reference sequence). At the junction V is shortened by 5 bases and J by 0 bases, with 14 bases in between. When the CDR3 is completed using the reference TRBV30 and TRBJ2-6 genes on either side, the full variable domain is SQTIHQWPATLVQPVGSPLSLECTVEGTSNPNLYWYRQAAGRGLQLLFYSVGIGQISSEVPQNLSASRPQDRQFILSSKKLLLSDSGFYLCAWQPPAFSGANVLTFGAGSRLTVL.